The 22 T cell receptor beta chains listed next were all sequenced from one sample in a study of sequential checkpoint blockade in melanoma. Sequencing was performed with immunoSEQ multiplex PCR; in TCRdb, only in-frame clones are kept and a portion is missing. The sample has over 15,000 clones, over 70% seen once. The treatment: randomized to nivolumab then ipilimumab (arm A) or the reverse (arm B). Source: CD8+ T cells sorted from blood (inferred from file names), taken from a patient given nivolumab and ipilimumab in sequence. The receptor set was obtained from a human donor with melanoma.

In this sample, this clone turned up a few times. The gene calls are TRBV4-3 and TRBJ2-7; 9 bases match TRBD2. The CDR3 is made up of 15 amino acids. J was trimmed by 2 bases and V by 0 bases; bases with no gene match: 2. Germline values: CDR1 LGHNA, CDR2 YSLEER. The CDR3 sequence: CASSQDASGTYEQYF. The CDR3 coding sequence is TGCGCCAGCAGCCAAGACGCTAGCGGGACCTACGAGCAGTACTTC.

The rearrangement joins TRBV6-5 to TRBJ1-2; possibly TRBD1 for D (6 bases). CDR3 size: 14 residues. The germline V gene has CDR1 MNHEY and CDR2 SVGAGI. Trimming removed 2 bases from V and 4 bases from J, with 11 bases in between. The CDR3 coding sequence is TGTGCCAGCAGTTACCAGGGGCGAGGCTATGGCTACACCTTC. This sequence encodes CASSYQGRGYGYTF.

The J gene is TRBJ1-5, the V gene TRBV4-1; a weak D match, TRBD1 (5 bases). Germline CDR1 MGHRA, CDR2 YSYEKL. Deletions cut 4 bases from V and 6 bases from J, with 19 bases between. CDR3 length equals 16 residues. CDR3 bases: TGCGCCAGCAGCCTCGAGGGAGGGACCGCGCCTCAGCCCCAGCATTTT. As protein: CASSLEGGTAPQPQHF.

The chain is built from TRBV6-6 and TRBJ2-7, with TRBD1 as a possible D gene (5 bases). The CDR3 contains 14 residues. Germline V gene sequence: CDR1 MNHNY, CDR2 SVGAGI (reference sequence). The V end was cut by 0 bases, the J end by 2 bases, with 8 bases between. Here the CDR3 DNA reads TGTGCCAGCAGTTACTCGGGGCCCCCCTACGAGCAGTACTTC. It codes for CASSYSGPPYEQYF.

The sample holds one count of this clone. The rearrangement links TRBV7-9 to TRBJ1-1; D is perhaps TRBD1 (5 bases). The CDR3 runs 14 residues. V lost 1 base and J 5 bases, leaving 11 bases between the germline ends. Looked up from germline, CDR1 is SEHNR and CDR2 is FQNEAQ (reference sequence). The DNA of the CDR3 is TGTGCCAGCAGCTTAGTGGACCCAGGGACTGAAGCTTTCTTT. It specifies CASSLVDPGTEAFF.

With respect to this clone: A junction boundary mismatches the germline segment, possibly from a read error. This rearrangement joins TRBV6-1 to TRBJ1-2, with 7 bases identical to TRBD1. CDR1 and CDR2 from the germline V gene are MNHNS and SASEGT. This CDR3 contains 13 residues. This CDR3 is CAGSRQGNYGYTF. CDR3 coding DNA: TGTGCCGGCAGTAGACAGGGAAACTATGGCTACACCTTC.

The V call is TRBV6-1, the J call TRBJ2-1, with D perhaps TRBD1 (5 bases). The CDR3 is 15 amino acids. CDR1 MNHNS and CDR2 SASEGT come from the germline V gene. Trimming cost V 3 bases and J 1 base, with 10 bases left between them. DNA for the CDR3: TGTGCCAGCAGTGAGCAGGACACTTCCTACAATGAGCAGTTCTTC. Translating it yields CASSEQDTSYNEQFF.

This sequence joins TRBV9 and TRBJ2-7, with 9 bases identical to TRBD1. J lost 2 bases, V lost 3 bases, and 9 bases had no gene match. Germline V CDR1 and CDR2: SGDLS, YYNGEE. The CDR3 sequence is 16 residues long. CDR3 loop: CASSADPTGGPYEQYF. In nucleotides, the CDR3 is TGTGCCAGCAGCGCCGACCCGACAGGGGGACCCTACGAGCAGTACTTC.

The chain carries TRBV13 and TRBJ2-7; tentative D call: TRBD1 (5 bases). The germline V gene has CDR1 PRHDT and CDR2 FYEKMQ (reference sequence). This CDR3 region has 15 residues. The germline V and J ends were trimmed by 0 bases and 4 bases, with 13 bases remaining between them. CDR3 sequence (DNA): TGTGCCAGCAGCTTAGGACGCTTGGGGCTATACGAGCAGTACTTC. Its translation is CASSLGRLGLYEQYF.

This clone was counted only a few times. The CDR3 DNA is TGTGCTAGTGGTTTGGCAACAGGGCCCACTGAAGCTTTCTTT. It encodes CASGLATGPTEAFF. V is TRBV12-5 and J is TRBJ1-1, with D possibly matching TRBD1 (6 bases). V dropped 1 base and J dropped 4 bases, with 10 bases sitting between them. This CDR3 has 14 residues. The germline CDR1 and CDR2 sequences are LGHNT and FRNRAP.

This clone was counted once. V is TRBV9 and J is TRBJ1-2; a possible D gene is TRBD1 (5 bases). Trimming took off 6 bases at V and 0 bases at J, with 6 bases between the two ends. CDR3 size: 12 residues. Germline CDR1 reads SGDLS; CDR2 reads YYNGEE. The CDR3, as DNA: TGTGCCAGCATGACAGCTAACTATGGCTACACCTTC. This sequence encodes CASMTANYGYTF.

V and J are TRBV6-6 and TRBJ1-5; 7 positions match TRBD1. The J segment lost 7 bases and the V segment lost 2 bases, leaving 11 bases of the junction unmatched. CDR3 length equals 16 residues. CDR1 is MNHNY, CDR2 SVGAGI, per germline (reference sequence). The CDR3 loop reads CASSYGRQGRRQPQHF. The CDR3 bases are TGTGCCAGCAGTTACGGCAGACAGGGCCGTAGACAGCCCCAGCATTTT.

This clone was seen a single time. The chain has TRBV6-5 and TRBJ2-7; 7 bases are a match to TRBD2. This CDR3 has 14 amino acids. J was trimmed by 0 bases and V by 3 bases; bases with no gene match: 2. CDR1 is MNHEY and CDR2 is SVGAGI in the germline V gene. The CDR3 region has the DNA TGTGCCAGCAGTTATGGGAGGGGCTCCTACGAGCAGTACTTC. Translating gives CASSYGRGSYEQYF.

The chain employs TRBV28 and TRBJ2-5; D possibly corresponds to TRBD2 (7 bases). The J call may not be correct, given that the DNA end is closer to TRBJ2-7. CDR3 length: 14 amino acids. Looked up from germline, CDR1 is MDHEN and CDR2 is SYDVKM. CDR3 residues: CASSPPGGPYEQYF. The CDR3 DNA reads TGTGCCAGCAGTCCCCCCGGGGGGCCCTACGAGCAGTACTTC.

The chain is built from TRBV9 and TRBJ1-6; D might be TRBD1 (5 bases). Germline CDR1 is SGDLS and CDR2 is YYNGEE. The CDR3 consists of 17 residues. The germline V and J ends were trimmed by 3 bases and 9 bases, with 22 bases remaining between them. The CDR3 protein is CASSGETGLFGGSPLHF. DNA for the CDR3: TGTGCCAGCAGCGGAGAGACGGGACTCTTTGGTGGTTCACCCCTCCACTTT.

This chain joins TRBV7-8 and TRBJ2-2; tentative D call: TRBD2 (6 bases). The CDR3 is 16 amino acids. The germline gives CDR1 SGHVS, CDR2 FQNEAQ. Trimming cost V 1 base and J 7 bases, with 16 bases left between them. The CDR3 spells CASSLDPPGLDGELFF. CDR3 bases: TGTGCCAGCAGCTTAGACCCGCCGGGACTTGACGGGGAGCTGTTTTTT.

The rearrangement joins TRBV13 to TRBJ2-7; a weak D match, TRBD2 (5 bases). CDR1 is PRHDT, CDR2 FYEKMQ, per germline (reference sequence). The length of the CDR3 is 16 residues. V shed 3 bases and J shed 2 bases, with 17 bases lying between them. The CDR3: CASSFKSGGNPYEQYF. As DNA, the CDR3 is TGTGCCAGCAGCTTCAAAAGCGGCGGCAACCCCTACGAGCAGTACTTC.

This chain uses TRBV10-1 with TRBJ2-7; 12 nucleotides align to TRBD2. Germline V lookup: CDR1 WNHNN, CDR2 SYGVQD (reference sequence). This CDR3 has 15 residues. Trimming took 6 bases from V and 0 from J; bases not matched to a gene: 3. The CDR3 loop is CASSKLAGGSYEQYF. DNA of the CDR3: TGCGCCAGCAGCAAACTAGCGGGAGGCTCCTACGAGCAGTACTTC.

This chain uses TRBV30 with TRBJ1-1; 7 bases align to TRBD1. V trimming: 5 bases; J trimming: 1 base; junction bases outside the gene matches: 10. Looked up from germline, CDR1 is GTSNPN and CDR2 is SVGIG (reference sequence). CDR3 length equals 15 residues. The CDR3 reads CAWDPGHRGNTEAFF. The CDR3 coding sequence is TGTGCCTGGGACCCTGGGCACAGGGGGAACACTGAAGCTTTCTTT.

V is TRBV19 and J is TRBJ1-6; unclear D gene. Germline V gives CDR1 LNHDA, CDR2 SQIVND (reference sequence). This CDR3 has 15 amino acids. The ends were cut back, 6 bases at V and 8 bases at J, with 17 bases in the middle. Here the CDR3 reads CASSPSGGNDSPLHF. CDR3 sequence (DNA): TGTGCCAGTAGCCCCTCGGGAGGCAATGATTCACCCCTCCACTTT.

This chain connects TRBV7-3 to TRBJ2-7, with no clear D. The germline V gene has CDR1 SGHTA and CDR2 FQGTGA. The CDR3 is made up of 16 amino acids. The ends were cut back, 2 bases at V and 5 bases at J, with 19 bases in the middle. DNA for the CDR3: TGTGCCAGCAGCTTAGGGCCGGATGGGTCCGAGAACGAGCAGTACTTC. Encoded protein: CASSLGPDGSENEQYF.

J is TRBJ2-7 and V is TRBV30; D unresolved. In germline, CDR1 is GTSNPN, CDR2 SVGIG (reference sequence). This CDR3 is built from 12 residues. Trimming took 3 bases from V and 0 from J, leaving 6 bases between them. CDR3 DNA sequence: TGTGCCTGGAGCGCGCTCTCCTACGAGCAGTACTTC. Its translation is CAWSALSYEQYF.